This TCR delta chain is from a study of gamma-delta chains in newborns, infants, children. Study as a whole: Polyclonal expansion of innate γδ T cells after birth follows microbial exposure.

TCRdb called clones anew from the reads with CATT. In the table there are just under 2,500 delta-chain clones, over 9% of which are singletons. This clone was observed a few times. Other DNA sequences of this sample code for an identical CDR3. Per the germline V gene, CDR1 is GEAIGNYY and CDR2 is EKD. The trim removed 7 bases at V and 2 bases at J, leaving 9 bases unmatched. CDR3 length equals 14 residues. This rearrangement joins TRDV2 to TRDJ1, with 7 positions matching TRDD3. Sequenced: blood. The clonotype comes from a child who was a newborn, infant or young child, either healthy, febrile or measles-vaccinated (not recorded which). CDR3 protein: CACDAPGITDKLIF. Here the CDR3 DNA reads TGTGCCTGCGACGCCCCGGGGATAACCGATAAACTCATCTTT.